This T cell receptor (beta chain) is from a study of post-analysis software for immune sequencing data. General study findings and limits: By F measure, samples from a shared preparation batch strongly co-clustered. Versus controls, multiple sclerosis patients showed significantly lower diversity (normalized Chao1).

For this clonotype: As yet, its antigen is unknown. The DNA is left out, because the CDR3 cannot be placed on it with certainty; the CDR3 is given as TCRdb lists it.

Unique molecular identifiers tagged the TCR beta cDNA libraries. Using its own MiXCR run on the PCR reads, TCRdb lists one record per CDR3 protein. The sample yields roughly 570,000 distinct CDR3 sequences, around 34% seen once. The sequence was collected from a girl under 18 with multiple sclerosis. Input material: blood.

The CDR3 region is CASSLDGLRFGNEQFF. This chain joins TRBV5-1 and TRBJ2-1. Germline-derived CDR1 and CDR2 are SGHRS and YFSETQ. Ends included, the CDR3 has 16 residues.